Only one count was recorded for the clone carrying this T cell receptor (beta chain). Antigen unknown. Measured with immunoSEQ multiplex PCR; TCRdb has only the in-frame clones, and not every one. The sample lists about 100,000 clones; nearly 90% were seen once. This sample was taken from a study of OX40 agonist ivuxolimab in advanced cancers. Study in general: The diagnoses of dose-escalation patients were hepatocellular carcinoma, melanoma, renal cell or head and neck cancer. Prior anti-PD-1, anti-PD-L1 or anti-CTLA-4 therapy did not bar entry, and approximately 40% had some. General study findings and limits: CD4+ and CD8+ blood T cells expanded clonally by week 6 at 0.1 to 3.0 mg/kg.

Trimming took 2 bases from V and 2 from J, leaving 9 bases between them. The CDR3 has 14 residues. From germline, CDR1 is LNHDA and CDR2 SQIVND (reference sequence). The chain combines TRBV19 with TRBJ2-5; D gene uncertain. The sequencing used CD4+ or CD8+ T cells sorted from blood, collected in a trial of the OX40 agonist ivuxolimab. The receptor comes from an adult with an advanced solid tumor such as melanoma, head and neck, liver or kidney cancer. CDR3 residues: CASSISLRQETQYF. In DNA form, the CDR3 reads TGTGCCAGTAGTATATCCTTGCGGCAAGAGACCCAGTACTTC.